This T cell receptor beta chain was found in a study of blood T cell repertoires in COVID-19. Study in general: The study drew acute and convalescent COVID-19 samples from the United States, Italy and Spain. Sources were T cells, B-cell-depleted T cells, or PBMCs; the material itself was cDNA or gDNA.

What the recovered Cohort 3 donors had was two negative PCRs, clearance, or symptom resolution. Here immunoSEQ multiplex PCR was the method, and the copy in TCRdb shows in-frame clones only, minus some. The table includes 150,000 to 200,000 clones, 70% to 85% detected once. With 6 bases removed from V and 8 bases from J, the gap between germline ends came to 10 bases. The CDR3 runs 11 residues. Germline V CDR1 and CDR2: MNHEY, SVGAGI. The chain combines TRBV6-5 with TRBJ1-1; D is uncertain. This TCR came from a woman aged 45-60 years who had recovered from COVID-19. The sequencing input was PBMCs or T cells enriched from blood (not recorded which). The CDR3 reads CASSAYREAFF. In nucleotides, the CDR3 is TGTGCCAGCAGCGCCTATCGGGAAGCTTTCTTT.